Listed below are T cell receptor beta chains from one sample, sequenced in a study of shared clonotypes between healthy human individuals. Clones were sequenced by immunoSEQ multiplex PCR, and TCRdb holds only the in-frame ones, with some missing. The table has fewer than 1 million clones, about 96% seen once. Source material: naive CD8+ T cells sorted from blood. These TCRs come from a man aged 25-45 years in good health. Each CDR3 is given with its conserved first and last residue. D genes are given only for firm matches. Clone size, where shown, is once, few, many, or a class for clones that have expanded.

D: TRBD1; V: TRBV27; size: NA; J: TRBJ2-7; DNA: TGTGCCAGCAGTTTAGGGACAGGGTCTTACGAGCAGTACTTC; CDR3: CASSLGTGSYEQYF
D: TRBD2; V: TRBV10-3; size: NA; J: TRBJ2-7; DNA: TGTGCCATCAGTGTGCGGGAGGACTACGAGCAGTACTTC; CDR3: CAISVREDYEQYF
D: TRBD1; V: TRBV9; size: NA; J: TRBJ1-2; DNA: TGTGCCAGCAGCGCCCGGACAGGGGGCGTATTGGGTGGCTACACCTTC; CDR3: CASSARTGGVLGGYTF
D: TRBD1; V: TRBV5-5; size: NA; J: TRBJ2-7; DNA: TGTGCCAGCAGCATAACAGGGGTTTGGAACGAGCAGTACTTC; CDR3: CASSITGVWNEQYF
D: TRBD2; V: TRBV6-5; size: NA; J: TRBJ2-1; DNA: TGTGCCAGCAGTTCGCTAGCGGGAGGAGACAATGAGCAGTTCTTC; CDR3: CASSSLAGGDNEQFF
D: TRBD1; V: TRBV29-1; size: NA; J: TRBJ1-2; DNA: TGCAGCGTTGATCTGGACAGGGACCCACAACATGGCTACACCTTC; CDR3: CSVDLDRDPQHGYTF
D: NA; V: TRBV4-1; size: NA; J: TRBJ2-1; DNA: TGCGCCAGCAGCCAAAAACCGATGGGGAATGAGCAGTTCTTC; CDR3: CASSQKPMGNEQFF
D: TRBD1; V: TRBV29-1; size: once; J: TRBJ2-7; DNA: TGTTCCGGGACAGACACCTACGAGCAGTACTTC; CDR3: CSGTDTYEQYF
D: NA; V: TRBV5-4; size: NA; J: TRBJ2-1; DNA: TGTGCCAGCAGCCGGGAGAGCTCCTACAATGAGCAGTTCTTC; CDR3: CASSRESSYNEQFF
D: NA; V: TRBV15; size: NA; J: TRBJ1-1; DNA: TGTGCCACCACCACGATGAGGGGTGGAGGCACTGAAGCTTTCTTT; CDR3: CATTTMRGGGTEAFF
D: NA; V: TRBV28; size: NA; J: TRBJ1-1; DNA: TGTGCCAGCGCCCTAATCCGGGCTGAAGCTTTCTTT; CDR3: CASALIRAEAFF
D: NA; V: TRBV9; size: NA; J: TRBJ2-7; DNA: TGTGCCAGCAGTCCTGGGGCCGGGACTCAAGCCTACGAGCAGTACTTC; CDR3: CASSPGAGTQAYEQYF
D: NA; V: TRBV9; size: NA; J: TRBJ1-2; DNA: TGTGCCAGCAGAACAGCGTCCTATGGCTACACCTTC; CDR3: CASRTASYGYTF
D: NA; V: TRBV9; size: NA; J: TRBJ1-1; DNA: TGTGCCAGCAGCTCAACCACGACTGAAGCTTTCTTT; CDR3: CASSSTTTEAFF
D: TRBD1; V: TRBV14; size: NA; J: TRBJ2-7; DNA: TGTGCCAGCAGCCAAGATCTCAGGACAGGCCACTACGAGCAGTACTTC; CDR3: CASSQDLRTGHYEQYF
D: NA; V: TRBV2; size: NA; J: TRBJ2-2; DNA: TGTGCCAGCATACGGGGTACCGGGGAGCTGTTTTTT; CDR3: CASIRGTGELFF
D: NA; V: TRBV27; size: NA; J: TRBJ2-7; DNA: TGTGCCAGCAGTCCCCTGGTTGGCGACGGTAACTACGAGCAGTACTTC; CDR3: CASSPLVGDGNYEQYF
D: TRBD2; V: TRBV19; size: NA; J: TRBJ2-2; DNA: TGTGCCAGTGGGGGGACTAGCGGGAGGAGTAGCACCGGGGAGCTGTTTTTT; CDR3: CASGGTSGRSSTGELFF
D: TRBD2; V: TRBV27; size: NA; J: TRBJ2-3; DNA: TGTGCCAGCATTCCTTCGACTAGCGGGAGTGGCACAGATACGCAGTATTTT; CDR3: CASIPSTSGSGTDTQYF